These T cell receptor beta chains were read from a single sample in a study of CD8+ T cells in alopecia areata. TCRdb's table, derived via immunoSEQ multiplex PCR, lists solely in-frame clones and lacks some. The sample holds 35,000 to 50,000 clones, around 90% seen once. The sample consisted of CD8+ T cells sorted from blood, taken at week 24, from a patient treated with tofacitinib. The receptors shown here come from a human donor with alopecia areata. Both conserved end residues are part of each CDR3. The D gene is left open where the match is weak. The size field is filled for only some rows; it gives once, few, many or a size class.

d_gene | j_gene | v_gene | abundance | CDR3aa | CDR3nt
. | TRBJ2-7 | TRBV7-8 | . | CASSLATYEQYF | TGTGCCAGCAGCTTAGCTACCTACGAGCAGTACTTC
. | TRBJ2-7 | TRBV27 | . | CASSLSVGGSYEQYF | TGTGCCAGCAGTTTATCGGTAGGGGGCTCCTACGAGCAGTACTTC
TRBD2 | TRBJ2-5 | TRBV30 | once | CAWSAGGDETQYF | TGTGCCTGGAGCGCGGGGGGCGACGAGACCCAGTACTTC
. | TRBJ2-2 | TRBV7-8 | once | CASSLVGGSIRGELFF | TGTGCCAGCAGCCTAGTAGGGGGATCAATTCGCGGGGAGCTGTTTTTT
TRBD1 | TRBJ2-3 | TRBV7-7 | . | CASSLGQGVTDTQYF | TGTGCTAGCAGCTTAGGACAGGGGGTCACAGATACGCAGTATTTT
TRBD2 | TRBJ2-3 | TRBV9 | . | CASSSRSGGAADTQYF | TGTGCCAGCAGCTCCCGTAGCGGGGGGGCCGCAGATACGCAGTATTTT
. | TRBJ2-2 | TRBV28 | . | CASSLQGNTGELFF | TGTGCCAGCAGTTTGCAGGGGAACACCGGGGAGCTGTTTTTT
. | TRBJ2-3 | TRBV27 | . | CASSTKDGGLGGTQYF | TGTGCCAGCTCCACTAAGGATGGGGGTCTCGGTGGTACGCAGTATTTT
. | TRBJ1-3 | TRBV4-3 | . | CASSQVPLIFDTIYF | TGCGCCAGCAGCCAAGTGCCCCTTATTTTTGACACCATATATTTT
. | TRBJ2-1 | TRBV30 | . | CAWSWGGEQFF | TGTGCCTGGAGTTGGGGTGGTGAGCAGTTCTTC
. | TRBJ2-1 | TRBV5-4 | . | CASSRGEDNEQFF | TGTGCCAGCAGCAGGGGGGAGGACAATGAGCAGTTCTTC
. | TRBJ2-1 | TRBV5-6 | . | CASSFGNEQFF | TGTGCCAGCAGCTTTGGGAATGAGCAGTTCTTC
TRBD1 | TRBJ1-1 | TRBV5-4 | few | CASSPDRVGTEAFF | TGTGCCAGCAGCCCCGACAGGGTCGGCACTGAAGCTTTCTTT
. | TRBJ2-7 | TRBV11-2 | . | CASSLESTTYEQYF | TGTGCCAGCAGCTTAGAGTCGACAACCTACGAGCAGTACTTC
. | TRBJ2-3 | TRBV7-3 | . | CASSLGGGPTNTQYF | TGTGCCAGCAGCTTAGGCGGGGGCCCGACGAATACGCAGTATTTT
. | TRBJ2-1 | TRBV30 | . | CAWSVTSDNEQFF | TGTGCCTGGAGTGTAACCTCTGACAATGAGCAGTTCTTC
TRBD1 | TRBJ1-1 | TRBV4-3 | . | CASSPDGDRGNTEAFF | TGCGCCAGCAGCCCTGATGGGGACAGGGGGAACACTGAAGCTTTCTTT
. | TRBJ2-5 | TRBV11-2 | . | CASSSKRVYQYF | TGTGCCAGCAGCTCAAAAAGGGTTTACCAGTACTTC
TRBD1 | TRBJ2-3 | TRBV6-5 | . | CASSGGQASTDTQYF | TGTGCCAGCAGTGGCGGACAGGCTAGCACAGATACGCAGTATTTT
TRBD1 | TRBJ2-7 | TRBV27 | . | CASTGTGFYEQYF | TGTGCCAGTACCGGGACAGGGTTTTACGAGCAGTACTTC
. | TRBJ2-7 | TRBV7-2 | . | CASSPTPGTYYEQYF | TGTGCCAGCAGCCCCACCCCCGGGACATACTACGAGCAGTACTTC
TRBD1 | TRBJ2-2 | TRBV6-6 | . | CASSYDRGHGTGELFF | TGTGCCAGCAGTTACGACAGGGGGCACGGCACCGGGGAGCTGTTTTTT
TRBD2 | TRBJ2-3 | TRBV7-2 | few | CASSLGTSGGDTQYF | TGTGCCAGCAGCTTAGGGACTAGCGGGGGTGATACGCAGTATTTT
TRBD1 | TRBJ2-1 | TRBV6-5 | . | CASSTRTGYNEQFF | TGTGCCAGCAGTACAAGGACAGGTTACAATGAGCAGTTCTTC
. | TRBJ2-7 | TRBV7-2 | . | CASRGSGSGGFYEQYF | TGTGCCAGCAGGGGTAGCGGGTCAGGGGGCTTCTACGAGCAGTACTTC
TRBD1 | TRBJ2-1 | TRBV6-1 | . | CASTRQGTSYNEQFF | TGTGCCAGCACGCGACAGGGGACATCCTACAATGAGCAGTTCTTC
TRBD2 | TRBJ2-3 | TRBV6-1 | . | CASSALPGTSGESTDTQYF | TGTGCCAGCAGTGCTCTCCCGGGGACTAGCGGCGAGAGCACAGATACGCAGTATTTT
TRBD1 | TRBJ1-2 | TRBV28 | . | CASGLTGVSGYTF | TGTGCCAGCGGGTTGACAGGGGTCTCTGGCTACACCTTC
. | TRBJ2-4 | TRBV14 | . | CASSQGGVPAKNIQYF | TGTGCCAGCAGCCAAGGGGGGGTTCCAGCCAAAAACATTCAGTACTTC
. | TRBJ2-2 | TRBV7-2 | . | CASSLYGGRNTGELFF | TGTGCCAGCAGCTTGTACGGGGGGCGCAACACCGGGGAGCTGTTTTTT
. | TRBJ2-2 | TRBV27 | . | CASSLLAGELFF | TGTGCCAGCAGTTTATTAGCCGGGGAGCTGTTTTTT
. | TRBJ2-3 | TRBV6-4 | . | CASSDKGEGATQYF | TGTGCCAGCAGTGACAAGGGTGAGGGAGCTACGCAGTATTTT
TRBD1 | TRBJ2-7 | TRBV7-8 | . | CASSPPGQGFNEQYF | TGTGCCAGCAGCCCACCGGGACAGGGGTTCAACGAGCAGTACTTC
. | TRBJ1-2 | TRBV5-6 | . | CASSPEGYGYTF | TGTGCCAGCAGCCCGGAAGGGTATGGCTACACCTTC
. | TRBJ2-7 | TRBV7-8 | . | CASSLGPSSTYEQYF | TGTGCCAGCAGCTTAGGGCCCTCCAGTACCTACGAGCAGTACTTC
. | TRBJ2-7 | TRBV28 | . | CASSLIPKQTYEQYF | TGTGCCAGCAGTTTAATTCCAAAGCAAACCTACGAGCAGTACTTC
TRBD1 | TRBJ1-2 | TRBV27 | . | CASTTAGGRGNGYTF | TGTGCCAGCACCACCGCAGGAGGCAGGGGGAATGGCTACACCTTC
. | TRBJ1-2 | TRBV27 | . | CASSWGGGDYGYTF | TGTGCCAGCAGTTGGGGAGGGGGAGACTATGGCTACACCTTC
TRBD1 | TRBJ2-7 | TRBV4-3 | . | CASSQVGQVWEQYF | TGCGCCAGCAGCCAAGTCGGACAGGTTTGGGAGCAGTACTTC
. | TRBJ2-7 | TRBV27 | . | CASSMTWSYEQYF | TGTGCCAGCAGTATGACTTGGTCCTACGAGCAGTACTTC
. | TRBJ1-5 | TRBV19 | . | CATGMGNQPQHF | TGTGCAACAGGGATGGGCAATCAGCCCCAGCATTTT
. | TRBJ1-6 | TRBV6-1 | . | CASRERSSYNSPLHF | TGTGCCAGCAGAGAAAGGAGCTCCTATAATTCACCCCTCCACTTT
TRBD2 | TRBJ2-1 | TRBV4-1 | . | CASSLGTSGGRSYNEQFF | TGCGCCAGCAGCCTGGGGACTAGCGGGGGTCGATCCTACAATGAGCAGTTCTTC
. | TRBJ2-3 | TRBV4-3 | . | CASSQDPGTDTQYF | TGCGCCAGCAGCCAAGATCCGGGGACAGATACGCAGTATTTT
. | TRBJ2-2 | TRBV29-1 | . | CSVDGASANTGELFF | TGCAGCGTTGACGGGGCCAGCGCGAACACCGGGGAGCTGTTTTTT
. | TRBJ2-5 | TRBV9 | . | CASSSGSQETQYF | TGTGCCAGCAGCTCCGGAAGTCAAGAGACCCAGTACTTC
. | TRBJ2-3 | TRBV5-1 | . | CASSLNPVLVGTDTQYF | TGCGCCAGCAGCTTAAACCCCGTCCTGGTGGGCACAGATACGCAGTATTTT
. | TRBJ2-2 | TRBV29-1 | . | CSVVPSSGNTGELFF | TGCAGCGTTGTACCCTCATCGGGGAACACCGGGGAGCTGTTTTTT
TRBD1 | TRBJ1-5 | TRBV27 | . | CASSFQGANQPQHF | TGTGCCAGCAGTTTTCAGGGGGCTAATCAGCCCCAGCATTTT
TRBD2 | TRBJ2-1 | TRBV6-1 | . | CASSEAGGEYNEQFF | TGTGCCAGCAGTGAAGCGGGGGGGGAGTACAATGAGCAGTTCTTC
TRBD1 | TRBJ2-7 | TRBV6-6 | . | CASSYSGQIYEQYF | TGTGCCAGCAGTTACTCGGGACAGATCTACGAGCAGTACTTC
TRBD2 | TRBJ2-5 | TRBV6-1 | . | CASSEAGGGLETQYF | TGTGCCAGCAGTGAGGCGGGGGGCGGTCTGGAGACCCAGTACTTC
. | TRBJ2-1 | TRBV11-2 | . | CASSLDRVSSYNEQFF | TGTGCCAGCAGCTTAGATCGGGTGAGCTCCTACAATGAGCAGTTCTTC
TRBD2 | TRBJ2-5 | TRBV7-9 | once | CASSVLTSGDTETQYF | TGTGCCAGCAGCGTCCTGACTAGCGGGGACACAGAGACCCAGTACTTC
TRBD1 | TRBJ2-2 | TRBV4-2 | . | CASSSPGQEANTGELFF | TGTGCCAGCAGTTCCCCCGGACAGGAGGCGAACACCGGGGAGCTGTTTTTT
TRBD1 | TRBJ2-3 | TRBV13 | . | CASSNRGTTDTQYF | TGTGCCAGCTCTAACAGGGGGACCACAGATACGCAGTATTTT